These T cell receptor beta chains were read from a single sample in a study of control samples from healthy donors and cancer patients. Here immunoSEQ multiplex PCR was the method, and the copy in TCRdb shows in-frame clones only, minus some. This sample has some 120,000 clones, with approximately 89% found just once. The sequencing sample was made of blood. These receptors originate from a man in his sixties in good health. CDR3s include the opening cysteine and the closing phenylalanine or tryptophan. Fields, in order: D gene, clone size, J gene, V gene, CDR3 DNA, CDR3 protein. The D gene is left open where the match is weak. Expanded clones get a size class; other rows say once, few or many, or leave the size out.

D gene: TRBD1
clone size: -
J gene: TRBJ1-4
V gene: TRBV6-6
CDR3 DNA: TGTGCCAGCAGTCCGGGGGACAGGGGTGCTAATGAAAAACTGTTTTTT
CDR3 protein: CASSPGDRGANEKLFF

D gene: TRBD2
clone size: -
J gene: TRBJ2-2
V gene: TRBV27
CDR3 DNA: TGTGCCAGCAGTTTATCGAGGCGGGGGAGCTCGAACACCGGGGAGCTGTTTTTT
CDR3 protein: CASSLSRRGSSNTGELFF

D gene: -
clone size: -
J gene: TRBJ2-3
V gene: TRBV27
CDR3 DNA: TGTGCCAGCAGTCAGACAGGAAGGGGCTACAGCACAGATACGCAGTATTTT
CDR3 protein: CASSQTGRGYSTDTQYF

D gene: -
clone size: -
J gene: TRBJ1-5
V gene: TRBV7-9
CDR3 DNA: TGTGCCAGCACCTTCGGACCTACCAATCAGCCCCAGCATTTT
CDR3 protein: CASTFGPTNQPQHF

D gene: -
clone size: -
J gene: TRBJ2-2
V gene: TRBV5-1
CDR3 DNA: TGCGCCAGCAGCTTGGGGTTAGAGAACACCGGGGAGCTGTTTTTT
CDR3 protein: CASSLGLENTGELFF

D gene: -
clone size: -
J gene: TRBJ1-4
V gene: TRBV28
CDR3 DNA: TGTGCCAGCAGCCCACGGCAAAAACTGTTTTTT
CDR3 protein: CASSPRQKLFF

D gene: TRBD1
clone size: -
J gene: TRBJ2-7
V gene: TRBV3-1/TRBV3-2
CDR3 DNA: TGTGCCAGCAGCCGGACAGGAACGATCCTACCAGGTCCCTACGAGCAGTACTTC
CDR3 protein: CASSRTGTILPGPYEQYF

D gene: TRBD2
clone size: -
J gene: TRBJ2-1
V gene: TRBV19
CDR3 DNA: TGTGCCAGTAGTATCGGACTAGCGGGGGGTGGGGAGCAGTTCTTC
CDR3 protein: CASSIGLAGGGEQFF

D gene: TRBD1
clone size: -
J gene: TRBJ2-7
V gene: TRBV11-2
CDR3 DNA: TGTGCCAGCAGCCGCGGGACAGGGGGCCCCTACGAGCAGTACTTC
CDR3 protein: CASSRGTGGPYEQYF

D gene: -
clone size: -
J gene: TRBJ2-1
V gene: TRBV4-1
CDR3 DNA: TGCGCCAGCAGCCGAGTACCGGGGATCTCCTACAATGAGCAGTTCTTC
CDR3 protein: CASSRVPGISYNEQFF

D gene: -
clone size: -
J gene: TRBJ1-5
V gene: TRBV7-6
CDR3 DNA: TGTGCCAGCAGCTGGACAGCTAATCAGCCCCAGCATTTT
CDR3 protein: CASSWTANQPQHF

D gene: -
clone size: once
J gene: TRBJ2-6
V gene: TRBV18
CDR3 DNA: TGTGCCAGCTCATCCCTCCAGTCCGCCGGGGCCAACGTCCTGACTTTC
CDR3 protein: CASSSLQSAGANVLTF

D gene: TRBD1
clone size: -
J gene: TRBJ2-1
V gene: TRBV18
CDR3 DNA: TGTGCCAGCTCACCAGGGACAGTTCCAGAGCAGTTCTTC
CDR3 protein: CASSPGTVPEQFF

D gene: TRBD1
clone size: -
J gene: TRBJ2-5
V gene: TRBV5-1
CDR3 DNA: TGCGCCAGCCAGAACCCAGGGGGTGAGACCCAGTACTTC
CDR3 protein: CASQNPGGETQYF

D gene: TRBD1
clone size: few
J gene: TRBJ1-6
V gene: TRBV9
CDR3 DNA: TGTGCCAGCAGCGTGGGACAGGGAGGAAGGGGTTCACCCCTCCACTTT
CDR3 protein: CASSVGQGGRGSPLHF

D gene: TRBD2
clone size: -
J gene: TRBJ2-1
V gene: TRBV7-2
CDR3 DNA: TGTGCCAGCAGCTTAGCTGGACTAGCGGGGGGTCTGGGATACAATGAGCAGTTCTTC
CDR3 protein: CASSLAGLAGGLGYNEQFF

D gene: -
clone size: once
J gene: TRBJ2-1
V gene: TRBV10-3
CDR3 DNA: TGTGCCATCAGGACCGGGACGGCATCTCTGGATGAGCAGTTCTTC
CDR3 protein: CAIRTGTASLDEQFF

D gene: TRBD1
clone size: -
J gene: TRBJ1-6
V gene: TRBV14
CDR3 DNA: TGTGCCAGCAGCCAAGATTCGGCGTGGACAGGGATTAATTCACCCCTCCACTTT
CDR3 protein: CASSQDSAWTGINSPLHF

D gene: -
clone size: -
J gene: TRBJ2-1
V gene: TRBV4-3
CDR3 DNA: TGCGCCAGCAGCCATTCCAGGAGCTCCTACAATGAGCAGTTCTTC
CDR3 protein: CASSHSRSSYNEQFF

D gene: -
clone size: -
J gene: TRBJ2-7
V gene: TRBV3-1/TRBV3-2
CDR3 DNA: TGTGCCAGCAGCCAATTCGGGGGTAGGACCCAAGGCGTCTACGAGCAGTACTTC
CDR3 protein: CASSQFGGRTQGVYEQYF

D gene: TRBD1
clone size: -
J gene: TRBJ1-2
V gene: TRBV3-1/TRBV3-2
CDR3 DNA: TGTGCCAGCAGTCACAGGGGGCTTCTGGCCTATGGCTACACCTTC
CDR3 protein: CASSHRGLLAYGYTF

D gene: TRBD1
clone size: -
J gene: TRBJ1-4
V gene: TRBV20-1
CDR3 DNA: TGCAGTGCTAGTGGGGGACAGGGGGAGGTGGAAAAACTGTTTTTT
CDR3 protein: CSASGGQGEVEKLFF